This T cell receptor beta chain was captured by sequencing in a study of T cell changes during pregnancy in multiple sclerosis. TCRdb's copy holds only in-frame clones and misses some; the assay was immunoSEQ multiplex PCR. Here the sample spans more than 55,000 clones, approximately 94% being singletons. The clonotype originates from a female donor with multiple sclerosis, enrolled in a pregnancy study. The input for sequencing was CD8+ T cells from peripheral blood mononuclear cells, taken after pregnancy.

Here the CDR3 reads CASSLSGNQPQHF. CDR3 bases: TGTGCCAGCAGTTTATCGGGAAATCAGCCCCAGCATTTT. The chain uses TRBV28 and TRBJ1-5; D call uncertain. V was pared by 1 base and J by 4 bases, with 5 bases between. This CDR3 is built from 13 residues. Looked up from germline, CDR1 is MDHEN and CDR2 is SYDVKM.